This entry features one TCR beta chain sequence. The target of this receptor is not known. No base quality values were provided; no much bigger clone lies one nucleotide off. This sample was taken from a study of shared clonotypes between healthy human individuals (dated by TCRdb to the early 2020s). For context, the study as a whole: A few men and a couple of women, aged 18 to 49 years, made up the cohort. To estimate repertoire size and how much clonotypes are shared between individuals, the study performed deep sequencing of blood TCR repertoires from a few healthy adults. Each donor's leukapheresis produced roughly between roughly 0.85 and 9 billion PBMCs. Libraries were prepared and TCR repertoires were sequenced by different laboratories using diverse techniques, in order to increase sequencing depth and limit assay-specific biases. Here is what the overall study found, with its caveats: The small number of donors limited the genetic and exposure-history diversity represented. Pairwise subsampling led to the expectation that sequencing depth would affect the degree of clonotype sharing among donors. Only blood was sampled, and tissue TCR repertoires likely differ from those in blood.

The donors were healthy, HIV-negative adults who had no recently reported acute infections or vaccinations. All donors were Caucasian adults living in Nashville, Tennessee, USA. For unsorted samples, 85 million to 100 million PBMCs were counted, and genomic DNA was extracted using the QIAamp DNA Blood Mini kit. After blood collection by leukapheresis, PBMCs were isolated using Ficoll-Histopaque density gradient centrifugation and then cryopreserved in the vapor phase of liquid nitrogen. TCR CDR3 regions were amplified from genomic DNA by multiplex PCR using the deep immunoSEQ assay. Extracted genomic DNA from each cell subset was distributed evenly across all wells of several immunoSEQ 96-well plates, and each plate was treated as a replicate. For unsorted PBMC, each replicate PCR was loaded with about 300 ng genomic DNA, equivalent to about 33,000 T cell genomes. Ten immunoSEQ deep assay plates were used to sequence unsorted PBMC genomic DNA. Purified libraries were measured with a Qubit 3.0 fluorometer, size-checked on a Bioanalyzer 2100, and measured again with the KAPA Library Quantification kit. Every immunoSEQ 96-well plate was sequenced on a dedicated single-read 150-cycle Illumina NextSeq 550 flow cell. The original methods were these. Because the immunoSEQ output held only junctional sequences and lacked quality scores, the filtering could not match the filtering applied to full-length reads. Sequences were annotated with PyIR, a Python wrapper for IgBLAST v1.9, using IMGT germline references to assign V/J genes and CDR3. Reads with weak V/J assignments (E-value above 1e-6), missing CDR3, stop codons, out-of-frame junctions, or ambiguous translated residues were removed. V3J clonotypes were defined as sequences sharing the same inferred V gene, J gene, and CDR3 amino acid sequence. Percentage overlap between repertoires was computed as shared unique clonotypes divided by the size of the smaller repertoire. Richness of each repertoire was evaluated using RTK rarefaction, the Chao1 estimator, and Recon v2.1 estimates of unobserved clonotypes. The source is immuneACCESS, and TCRdb retained only in-frame sequences with V and J called. Part of the clones is not carried over; for the studies checked, unresolved V genes explain less than half of this, and the remainder is unexplained. V and J calls and clone size are copied from that table; D and trimming were computed from the DNA. Across this sample there are approximately 500,000 clones, with 65% to 85% seen only once. The top ten hold more than 9.5% of the sample.

What was sequenced was PBMCs. The receptor comes from a woman between 40 and 50 years old in good health. Some clones in this sample may be carry-over from other donors' samples.

The DNA reads TGTGCCAGCAGTAGGCAGGACCTACCCTATGGCTACACCTTC. Its translation is CASSRQDLPYGYTF. The chain joins TRBV28 to TRBJ1-2; a confident D gene designation cannot be given. CDR1 and CDR2 (MDHEN, SYDVKM) derive from the germline V gene. V loses 5 bases, J loses 4 bases, and the germline ends lie 14 bases apart. There are 14 amino acids in the CDR3, from cysteine to phenylalanine inclusive. The sequence is cut down to CDR3 DNA, 42 bases in frame from base 1.